The rows below give T cell receptor beta chains drawn from one sample of a study of sequential checkpoint blockade in melanoma. TCRdb's copy holds only in-frame clones and misses some; the assay was immunoSEQ multiplex PCR. The top ten clones hold about 1.6% of a sample with some 40,000 clones, roughly 32% of them seen once. The specimen comprised tumor tissue (inferred from file names), sampled from a patient given nivolumab and ipilimumab in sequence. Source of these receptors: a human donor with melanoma. Each CDR3 is given with its conserved first and last residue. The order of the fields is V gene, D gene, clone size, J gene, CDR3 DNA, CDR3 protein. A D gene is named only where the DNA matches it firmly. Only some rows state a clone size, as once, few, many or a class for expanded clones.

V gene: TRBV19; D gene: -; clone size: -; J gene: TRBJ2-3; CDR3 DNA: TGTGCCAGTAGTATATCGGGGGGCACATCAGATACGCAGTATTTT; CDR3 protein: CASSISGGTSDTQYF
V gene: TRBV6-8; D gene: TRBD1; clone size: few; J gene: TRBJ2-7; CDR3 DNA: TGTGCCAGCAGTTACTCGCAGGGGGCCTACGAGCAGTACTTC; CDR3 protein: CASSYSQGAYEQYF
V gene: TRBV19; D gene: -; clone size: -; J gene: TRBJ2-6; CDR3 DNA: TGTGCCAGTAGTGCACAGGGAACCGGGGCCAACGTCCTGACTTTC; CDR3 protein: CASSAQGTGANVLTF
V gene: TRBV18; D gene: -; clone size: -; J gene: TRBJ1-3; CDR3 DNA: TGTGCCAGCTCACTATCCCCGGGAGGAAACACCATATATTTT; CDR3 protein: CASSLSPGGNTIYF
V gene: TRBV14; D gene: -; clone size: -; J gene: TRBJ1-1; CDR3 DNA: TGTGCCAGCAGCCAAGATAGCGGCTACACTGAAGCTTTCTTT; CDR3 protein: CASSQDSGYTEAFF
V gene: TRBV28; D gene: -; clone size: few; J gene: TRBJ2-5; CDR3 DNA: TGTGCCAGCAGTTCTCCGACAGGCGGTGAGACCCAGTACTTC; CDR3 protein: CASSSPTGGETQYF
V gene: TRBV23-1; D gene: TRBD2; clone size: -; J gene: TRBJ2-1; CDR3 DNA: TGCGCCAGCAGCTCGAGCGGGACTAGCGGAATCTACAATGAGCAGTTCTTC; CDR3 protein: CASSSSGTSGIYNEQFF
V gene: TRBV6-8; D gene: TRBD1; clone size: few; J gene: TRBJ2-7; CDR3 DNA: TGTGCCAGCAGTGAGACAGGGGGCGGCTACGAGCAGTACTTC; CDR3 protein: CASSETGGGYEQYF
V gene: TRBV5-1; D gene: TRBD2; clone size: -; J gene: TRBJ2-3; CDR3 DNA: TGCGCCAGCAGCTTGTCCCTAGGGAGGGCCATAGATACGCAGTATTTT; CDR3 protein: CASSLSLGRAIDTQYF
V gene: TRBV9; D gene: -; clone size: many; J gene: TRBJ2-1; CDR3 DNA: TGTGCCAGCAGCTTAGCTGTTAACAATGAGCAGTTCTTC; CDR3 protein: CASSLAVNNEQFF
V gene: TRBV14; D gene: -; clone size: -; J gene: TRBJ2-7; CDR3 DNA: TGTGCCAGCAGCCTAGCATTTGGACAGATGGGCTACGAGCAGTACTTC; CDR3 protein: CASSLAFGQMGYEQYF
V gene: TRBV28; D gene: TRBD2; clone size: -; J gene: TRBJ2-5; CDR3 DNA: TGTGCCAGCAGTCCCCTCGCTAGCGGTGTACAAGAGACCCAGTACTTC; CDR3 protein: CASSPLASGVQETQYF
V gene: TRBV11-3; D gene: TRBD1; clone size: few; J gene: TRBJ2-5; CDR3 DNA: TGTGCCAGCAGGGGGACAGGGGGCCAAGAGACCCAGTACTTC; CDR3 protein: CASRGTGGQETQYF
V gene: TRBV19; D gene: TRBD1; clone size: -; J gene: TRBJ2-7; CDR3 DNA: TGTGCCAGTAGTCCAAGGGGGACAGGGGGCAACGAGCAGTACTTC; CDR3 protein: CASSPRGTGGNEQYF
V gene: TRBV19; D gene: TRBD1; clone size: -; J gene: TRBJ1-1; CDR3 DNA: TGTGCCTCAACCCGGACAGGCCCCTCGGAAGAAGCTTTCTTT; CDR3 protein: CASTRTGPSEEAFF
V gene: TRBV11-3; D gene: -; clone size: few; J gene: TRBJ1-1; CDR3 DNA: TGTGCCAGCAGCAAGGATAATGAGGCATGGGGAATAGGGGCTTTCTTT; CDR3 protein: CASSKDNEAWGIGAFF
V gene: TRBV6-8; D gene: -; clone size: -; J gene: TRBJ1-2; CDR3 DNA: TGTGCCAGCAGCCGCAGGGGTCTTCCCGGCTATGGCTACACCTTC; CDR3 protein: CASSRRGLPGYGYTF
V gene: TRBV5-1; D gene: TRBD1; clone size: -; J gene: TRBJ2-3; CDR3 DNA: TGCGCCAGCAGCACCGGACAGGCGCTCACAGATACGCAGTATTTT; CDR3 protein: CASSTGQALTDTQYF
V gene: TRBV6-8; D gene: TRBD1; clone size: few; J gene: TRBJ2-2; CDR3 DNA: TGTGCCAGCACCCCGGACAGGGTACTAACCGGGGAGCTGTTTTTT; CDR3 protein: CASTPDRVLTGELFF
V gene: TRBV19; D gene: -; clone size: -; J gene: TRBJ2-3; CDR3 DNA: TGTGCCAGTTCGGGGACCAACACAGATACGCAGTATTTT; CDR3 protein: CASSGTNTDTQYF
V gene: TRBV29-1; D gene: -; clone size: -; J gene: TRBJ1-2; CDR3 DNA: TGCAGCGTTGAACCCCGGGGCTATGGCTACACCTTC; CDR3 protein: CSVEPRGYGYTF
V gene: TRBV9; D gene: TRBD1; clone size: -; J gene: TRBJ1-2; CDR3 DNA: TGTGCCAGCAGCGTAGCCGGTGGACAGGGAGCCCCTTACTATGGCTACACCTTC; CDR3 protein: CASSVAGGQGAPYYGYTF
V gene: TRBV30; D gene: -; clone size: -; J gene: TRBJ1-2; CDR3 DNA: TGTGCCTGGAAGAGTTTTGTGGCAGGGCTCGGCGGCTACACCTTC; CDR3 protein: CAWKSFVAGLGGYTF
V gene: TRBV7-8; D gene: -; clone size: few; J gene: TRBJ2-7; CDR3 DNA: TGTGCCAGCAGCTCGAGGTTCTCCTACGAGCAGTACTTC; CDR3 protein: CASSSRFSYEQYF
V gene: TRBV11-3; D gene: TRBD1; clone size: many; J gene: TRBJ1-1; CDR3 DNA: TGTGCCAGCAGCCAACAGGGGGGAAACACTGAAGCTTTCTTT; CDR3 protein: CASSQQGGNTEAFF
V gene: TRBV15; D gene: -; clone size: -; J gene: TRBJ2-4; CDR3 DNA: TGTGCCACCAGCAGAGAATCGGACAGCGATGTTCAGTACTTC; CDR3 protein: CATSRESDSDVQYF
V gene: TRBV5-1; D gene: -; clone size: -; J gene: TRBJ2-7; CDR3 DNA: TGCGCCAGCAGCCCCCGACAGGAGACCTACGAGCAGTACTTC; CDR3 protein: CASSPRQETYEQYF
V gene: TRBV28; D gene: TRBD2; clone size: few; J gene: TRBJ2-5; CDR3 DNA: TGTGCCAGCAGCTCGAGCGGGGGGGTGGTTGAGACCCAGTACTTC; CDR3 protein: CASSSSGGVVETQYF